These 30 T cell receptor beta chains were sequenced from one sample in a study of cytomegalovirus exposure and HLA in healthy donors. TCRdb keeps only in-frame clones here, not all; method: immunoSEQ multiplex PCR. Of more than 250,000 clones listed, 75% to 90% were seen once; the top ten hold about 0.8%. The sample taken for sequencing was PBMCs. The receptors stem from a woman aged 18-29 years in good health and CMV-seronegative.

This clone was counted once. The chain recombines TRBV29-1 with TRBJ2-5, with D perhaps TRBD2 (6 bases). This CDR3 has 15 amino acids. CDR1 and CDR2 (germline): SQVTM, ANQGSEA. With 1 base removed from V and 1 base from J, the gap between germline ends came to 13 bases. The CDR3 loop reads CSVEVLEGPQETQYF. The DNA of the CDR3 is TGCAGCGTTGAAGTTCTGGAGGGGCCCCAAGAGACCCAGTACTTC.

V and J are TRBV28 and TRBJ2-7, with D perhaps TRBD2 (6 bases). In germline, CDR1 is MDHEN, CDR2 SYDVKM. This CDR3 region has 14 residues. Trimming took 3 bases from V and 1 from J, leaving 10 bases between them. The CDR3 sequence is CASSFSAGSYEQYF. CDR3 sequence (DNA): TGTGCCAGCAGTTTTTCCGCGGGGTCCTACGAGCAGTACTTC.

The chain joins TRBV19 to TRBJ1-5, with D uncertain. The CDR3 covers 13 residues. V dropped 3 bases and J dropped 6 bases, with 9 bases sitting between them. CDR1 and CDR2 (germline): LNHDA, SQIVND (reference sequence). The CDR3, as DNA: TGTGCCAGTAGTATGGGAGTTGGTCAGCCCCAGCATTTT. Protein product: CASSMGVGQPQHF. The whole variable domain, remainder taken from reference TRBV19 and TRBJ1-5, is DGGITQSPKYLFRKEGQNVTLSCEQNLNHDAMYWYRQDPGQGLRLIYYSQIVNDFQKGDIAEGYSVSREKKESFPLTVTSAQKNPTAFYLCASSMGVGQPQHFGDGTRLSIL.

The chain employs TRBV4-3 and TRBJ2-6; D is undetermined. With 0 bases removed from V and 1 base from J, the gap between germline ends came to 7 bases. The length of the CDR3 is 16 residues. Germline V gene data show CDR1 as LGHNA and CDR2 as YSLEER. CDR3 DNA: TGCGCCAGCAGCCAAGAGATAGTGTCTGGGGCCAACGTCCTGACTTTC. Its translation: CASSQEIVSGANVLTF.

This sequence joins TRBV11-2 and TRBJ2-2; 9 bases agree with TRBD1. V lost 7 bases and J lost 6; bases outside the gene matches: 15. Germline assignment: CDR1 SGHAT and CDR2 FQNNGV. The length of the CDR3 is 17 residues. CDR3 sequence reads: CASIQRGTGLVAGELFF. The DNA of the CDR3 is TGTGCCAGCATCCAACGGGGGACAGGGCTCGTCGCCGGGGAGCTGTTTTTT.

This sequence joins TRBV18 and TRBJ2-7; the D gene is possibly TRBD2 (6 bases). The CDR3 is 15 residues long. The germline CDR1 and CDR2 sequences are KGHSH and LQKENI. The V end was cut by 6 bases, the J end by 0 bases, with 15 bases between. Written as DNA, the CDR3 is TGTGCCAGCTCGCGGGACTCTGAAAGCTCCTACGAGCAGTACTTC. Translation gives CASSRDSESSYEQYF.

This chain connects TRBV6-5 to TRBJ2-7, with 8 bases identical to TRBD1. CDR3 length: 14 amino acids. Looked up from germline, CDR1 is MNHEY and CDR2 is SVGAGI. The trim removed 6 bases at V and 4 bases at J, leaving 8 bases unmatched. The CDR3 DNA sequence: TGTGCCAGCAGAAGGACAGGGTCTTCTTACGAGCAGTACTTC. It codes for CASRRTGSSYEQYF.

The chain combines TRBV6-1 with TRBJ2-7, with D possibly matching TRBD1 (6 bases). The ends were cut back, 11 bases at V and 6 bases at J, with 23 bases in the middle. The CDR3 runs 14 residues. Germline V gene data show CDR1 as MNHNS and CDR2 as SASEGT. The CDR3: CASDPGTRPFEQYF. The CDR3 region has the DNA TGTGCCTCCGACCCCGGGACACGGCCTTTCGAGCAGTACTTC.

The CDR3 loop is CASSSGLTIRGDEQFF. CDR3 bases: TGTGCCAGCAGCTCGGGACTAACGATTAGGGGCGATGAGCAGTTCTTC. The chain recombines TRBV7-3 with TRBJ2-1; 7 positions match TRBD2. CDR1 SGHTA and CDR2 FQGTGA come from the germline V gene. Germline trimming cut 4 bases from V and 8 bases from J; bases unmatched to any gene: 14. CDR3 size: 16 residues.

The CDR3 region has the DNA TGTGCCAGCAGTTACTCAAGGGAAGGAGGGAAACTGTTTTTT. Protein sequence: CASSYSREGGKLFF. The chain couples TRBV6-5 to TRBJ1-4; no definite D call. CDR1 and CDR2 (germline): MNHEY, SVGAGI. Trimming took 0 bases from V and 11 from J, leaving 13 bases between them. CDR3 length: 14 amino acids.

The gene calls are TRBV28 and TRBJ2-7, with TRBD1 as a possible D gene (5 bases). The V gene lost 4 bases and the J gene lost 2 bases, with 12 bases spanning the gap. This CDR3 is 14 amino acids long. Germline V gene data show CDR1 as MDHEN and CDR2 as SYDVKM. DNA of the CDR3: TGTGCCAGCAGTTCAGGGCCTGTTCCCTACGAGCAGTACTTC. It translates to CASSSGPVPYEQYF.

This clone was observed once. This chain connects TRBV28 to TRBJ2-7; no definite D call. The CDR3 runs to 13 residues. CDR1 and CDR2 (germline): MDHEN, SYDVKM. V dropped 10 bases and J dropped 1 base, with 14 bases sitting between them. The CDR3 DNA is TGTGCCACCTATCAAACCCCTTCCTACGAGCAGTACTTC. Translation gives CATYQTPSYEQYF.

The chain employs TRBV6-1 and TRBJ2-1, with TRBD2 identical over 13 bases. Germline loops: CDR1 MNHNS, CDR2 SASEGT. V lost 4 bases, J lost 7 bases, and 7 bases stayed unmatched. The CDR3 contains 16 residues. CDR3 DNA sequence: TGTGCCAGCAGTGGAGGGACTAGCGGGATTCTTAATGAGCAGTTCTTC. Translation gives CASSGGTSGILNEQFF.

This clone was detected many times. The CDR3 here is CASRQGGKTEAFF. The CDR3 region has the DNA TGTGCCAGCAGACAGGGGGGGAAAACTGAAGCTTTCTTT. The V gene is TRBV5-4, the J gene TRBJ1-1; 8 bases map to TRBD1. Germline CDR1 reads SGHNT; CDR2 reads YYREEE (reference sequence). The CDR3 covers 13 residues. V lost 5 bases, J lost 5 bases, and 5 bases stayed unmatched.

V usage is TRBV2 and J usage is TRBJ2-5; tentatively, D is TRBD1 (5 bases). V was shortened by 4 bases and J by 2 bases, with 8 bases between the two germline ends. The CDR3 contains 13 residues. Germline V CDR1 and CDR2: SNHLY, FYNNEI. CDR3 sequence reads: CASSAQGQETQYF. Here the CDR3 DNA reads TGTGCCAGCAGTGCTCAGGGTCAAGAGACCCAGTACTTC.

This CDR3 reads CASSKQREGRGRTDTQYF. CDR3 bases: TGTGCCAGTAGCAAGCAGCGGGAGGGGAGAGGTCGCACAGATACGCAGTATTTT. The chain couples TRBV19 to TRBJ2-3; the match to TRBD2 covers 10 bases. The germline gives CDR1 LNHDA, CDR2 SQIVND (reference sequence). The CDR3 is 18 residues long. J lost 1 base, V lost 6 bases, and 13 bases had no gene match.

This chain links TRBV9 with TRBJ2-1, with 8 bases identical to TRBD2. CDR1 is SGDLS, CDR2 YYNGEE, per germline. J was trimmed by 12 bases and V by 0 bases; bases with no gene match: 11. This CDR3 has 15 amino acids. The CDR3 coding sequence is TGTGCCAGCAGCGTAGTAGATTTCTCGGCGGGAGGGCAGTTCTTC. This encodes CASSVVDFSAGGQFF.

The rearrangement links TRBV21-1 to TRBJ1-5; the D call TRBD1 from the table was never checked on the DNA. TRBV21-1 represents a pseudogene. The CDR3 extends over 16 amino acids. The CDR3 bases are TGTGCCAGCAGCAAAGAAGCGGACAGGGAGGGGCAGCCCCAGCATTTT. Residues: CASSKEADREGQPQHF.

The chain joins TRBV28 to TRBJ2-7; no clear D gene. In germline, CDR1 is MDHEN, CDR2 SYDVKM. V lost 7 bases to trimming and J lost 0 bases, with 16 bases between them. The CDR3 length is 15 residues. CDR3 sequence (DNA): TGTGCCAGCATCCCGAGAACGCCGAGCTCCTACGAGCAGTACTTC. It is translated as CASIPRTPSSYEQYF.

The chain recombines TRBV4-3 with TRBJ2-2; maybe TRBD1 (6 bases). The CDR3 covers 17 residues. Germline V gene sequence: CDR1 LGHNA, CDR2 YSLEER. V was clipped by 1 base and J by 5 bases, with 17 bases between them. The CDR3 nucleotides are TGCGCCAGCAGCCAAGGGGGGCTAGGCCCGAGAACCGGGGAGCTGTTTTTT. It is translated as CASSQGGLGPRTGELFF.

This clone occurred once. This rearrangement joins TRBV30 to TRBJ1-1; the D gene is possibly TRBD1 (5 bases). The length of the CDR3 is 14 residues. The V gene lost 2 bases and the J gene lost 5 bases, with 15 bases spanning the gap. Germline CDR1 GTSNPN, CDR2 SVGIG (reference sequence). Written as DNA, the CDR3 is TGTGCCTGGAGTAAGAAGGGGAAGGGAACTGAAGCTTTCTTT. Protein sequence: CAWSKKGKGTEAFF.

The rearrangement joins TRBV10-3 to TRBJ1-5; 9 bases are shared with TRBD1. The CDR3 consists of 14 residues. V lost 6 bases and J lost 7; bases outside the gene matches: 7. The germline gives CDR1 ENHRY, CDR2 SYGVKD. The CDR3 is CAISGDRAGQPQHF. DNA of the CDR3: TGTGCCATCAGCGGGGACAGGGCGGGACAGCCCCAGCATTTT.

This clone was seen more than once but under ten times. The rearrangement uses TRBV6-5 and TRBJ2-1; 11 nucleotides align to TRBD2. Losses at the gene ends were 6 bases for V and 3 bases for J; bases not matched to a gene: 4. The CDR3 consists of 15 residues. Germline CDR1 reads MNHEY; CDR2 reads SVGAGI. CDR3 region: CASRSGTSGYNEQFF. The CDR3 bases are TGTGCCAGCAGATCCGGGACTAGCGGCTACAATGAGCAGTTCTTC.

The rearrangement uses TRBV11-2 and TRBJ2-5; 11 bases map to TRBD2. Germline CDR1 SGHAT, CDR2 FQNNGV. V dropped 3 bases and J dropped 4; count of bases not matched to a gene: 10. The CDR3 spans 17 residues. The CDR3 DNA reads as TGTGCCAGCAGCTTCTCACTAGCGGGAGAGGGAGGAGAGACCCAGTACTTC. This encodes CASSFSLAGEGGETQYF.

The chain couples TRBV28 to TRBJ2-3, with 8 bases lining up with TRBD2. The CDR3 has 16 residues. V shed 7 bases, J shed 5 bases, and the junction held 14 bases outside the gene matches. Germline V gene sequence: CDR1 MDHEN, CDR2 SYDVKM. CDR3 residues: CASTDTPGLEKDTQYF. The CDR3 DNA reads as TGTGCCAGCACCGATACTCCGGGACTAGAAAAAGATACGCAGTATTTT.

This clone was recorded only once. This chain uses TRBV5-6 with TRBJ1-5; TRBD1 might be the D (5 bases). The V end was cut by 0 bases, the J end by 3 bases, with 13 bases between. Germline CDR1 and CDR2: SGHDT and YYEEEE. The CDR3 is made up of 16 amino acids. CDR3 region: CASSLVLGRHNQPQHF. The DNA of the CDR3 is TGTGCCAGCAGCTTGGTTTTGGGGCGACACAATCAGCCCCAGCATTTT.

This chain's CDR3 is CASSYSPGSGGYEQYF. CDR3 DNA sequence: TGTGCCAGCAGTTACTCCCCGGGCAGTGGAGGATACGAGCAGTACTTC. The V and J genes are TRBV6-5 and TRBJ2-7; D may be TRBD2 (5 bases). V was shortened by 0 bases and J by 4 bases, with 16 bases between the two germline ends. Germline CDR1 MNHEY, CDR2 SVGAGI. There are 16 residues in the CDR3.

The chain combines TRBV27 with TRBJ2-5, with 7 bases lining up with TRBD2. Per germline, CDR1 MNHEY and CDR2 SMNVEV (reference sequence). The CDR3 is made up of 17 amino acids. V lost 4 bases and J lost 5; bases outside the gene matches: 16. CDR3 region: CASSSPQRGGRGETQYF. CDR3 nucleotides: TGTGCCAGCAGTTCTCCACAGCGGGGAGGGCGGGGGGAGACCCAGTACTTC.

The chain carries TRBV4-3 and TRBJ2-7, with 7 bases fitting TRBD1. The CDR3 is made up of 15 amino acids. Germline-derived CDR1 and CDR2 are LGHNA and YSLEER. The junction had 10 bases not matched to a gene; V was cut back by 5 bases and J by 3 bases. DNA for the CDR3: TGCGCCAGCAGCAAACTAACAGGGGCTCTCTACGAGCAGTACTTC. Translated: CASSKLTGALYEQYF.

V gene TRBV4-1 combines with J gene TRBJ2-7, with a possible D match to TRBD1 (5 bases). The V gene's germline CDR1 is MGHRA and CDR2 YSYEKL. The CDR3 length is 13 residues. V lost 3 bases and J lost 3, with 9 bases in between. CDR3 loop: CASSQLTDYEQYF. CDR3 in DNA: TGCGCCAGCAGCCAGCTGACAGACTACGAGCAGTACTTC.